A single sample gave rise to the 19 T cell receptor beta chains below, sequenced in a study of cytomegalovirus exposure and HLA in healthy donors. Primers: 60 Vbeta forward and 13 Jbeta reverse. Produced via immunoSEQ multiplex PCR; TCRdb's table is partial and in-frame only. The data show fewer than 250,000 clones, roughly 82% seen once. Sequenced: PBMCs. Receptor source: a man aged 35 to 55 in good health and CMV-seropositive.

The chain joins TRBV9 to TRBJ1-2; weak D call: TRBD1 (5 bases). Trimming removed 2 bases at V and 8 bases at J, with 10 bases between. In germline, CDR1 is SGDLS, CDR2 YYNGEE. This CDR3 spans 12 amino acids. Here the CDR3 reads CASSVGHWGYTF. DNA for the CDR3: TGTGCCAGCAGCGTTGGACACTGGGGCTACACCTTC.

The CDR3 sequence is CASSKGGAVYNEQFF. The CDR3 DNA is TGTGCCAGCTCGAAGGGGGGGGCTGTCTACAATGAGCAGTTCTTC. The V gene is TRBV6-6, the J gene TRBJ2-1; tentatively, D is TRBD2 (7 bases). The CDR3 is 15 residues long. Trimming shortened V by 8 bases and J by 3 bases, and 17 bases separated the two germline ends. Germline-derived CDR1 and CDR2 are MNHNY and SVGAGI (reference sequence).

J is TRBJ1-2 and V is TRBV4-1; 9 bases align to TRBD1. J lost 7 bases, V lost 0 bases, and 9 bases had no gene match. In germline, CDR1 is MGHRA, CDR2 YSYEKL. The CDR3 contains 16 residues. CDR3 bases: TGCGCCAGCAGCCAAGAACCGGGACAGGGTATGGGTGGCTACACCTTC. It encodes CASSQEPGQGMGGYTF.

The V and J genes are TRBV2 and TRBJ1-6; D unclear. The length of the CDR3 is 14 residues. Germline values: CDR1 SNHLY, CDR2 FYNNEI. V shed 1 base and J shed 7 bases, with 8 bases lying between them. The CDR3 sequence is CASSEDSANSPLHF. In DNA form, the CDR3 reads TGTGCCAGCAGTGAAGACAGTGCCAATTCACCCCTCCACTTT.

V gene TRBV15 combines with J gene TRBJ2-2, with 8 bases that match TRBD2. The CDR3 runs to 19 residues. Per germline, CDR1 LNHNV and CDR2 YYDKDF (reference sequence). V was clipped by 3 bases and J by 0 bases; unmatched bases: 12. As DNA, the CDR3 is TGTGCCACCAGCAGTGCAAGGGGTCATAGCGGGACGAACACCGGGGAGCTGTTTTTT. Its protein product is CATSSARGHSGTNTGELFF. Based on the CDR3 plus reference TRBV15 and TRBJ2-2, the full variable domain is DAMVIQNPRYQVTQFGKPVTLSCSQTLNHNVMYWYQQKSSQAPKLLFHYYDKDFNNEADTPDNFQSRRPNTSFCFLDIRSPGLGDTAMYLCATSSARGHSGTNTGELFFGEGSRLTVL.

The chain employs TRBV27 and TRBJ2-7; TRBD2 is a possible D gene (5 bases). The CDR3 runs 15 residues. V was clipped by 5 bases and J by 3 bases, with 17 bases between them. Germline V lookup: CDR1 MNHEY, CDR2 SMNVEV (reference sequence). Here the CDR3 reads CASSPLGDAHYEQYF. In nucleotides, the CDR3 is TGTGCCAGCAGTCCCCTCGGGGATGCGCACTACGAGCAGTACTTC.

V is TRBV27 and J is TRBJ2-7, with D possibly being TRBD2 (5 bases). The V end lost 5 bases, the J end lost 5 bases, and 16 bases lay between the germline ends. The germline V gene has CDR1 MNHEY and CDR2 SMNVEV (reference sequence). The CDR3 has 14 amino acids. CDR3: CASSAGSSFDEQYF. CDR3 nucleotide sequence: TGTGCCAGCAGTGCCGGCTCTAGCTTCGACGAGCAGTACTTC.

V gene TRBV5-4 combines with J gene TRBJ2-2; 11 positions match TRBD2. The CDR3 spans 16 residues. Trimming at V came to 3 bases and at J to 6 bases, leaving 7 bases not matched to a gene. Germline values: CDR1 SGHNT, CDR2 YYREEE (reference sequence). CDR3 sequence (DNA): TGTGCCAGCAGCTCTCCGACTAGCGGGATAGCCGGGGAGCTGTTTTTT. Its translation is CASSSPTSGIAGELFF.

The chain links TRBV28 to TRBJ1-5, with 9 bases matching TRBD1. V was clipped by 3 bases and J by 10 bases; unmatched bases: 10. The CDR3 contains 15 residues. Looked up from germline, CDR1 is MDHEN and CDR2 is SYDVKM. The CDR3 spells CASSLGGTGSYPQHF. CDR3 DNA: TGTGCCAGCAGTTTGGGTGGGACAGGGAGTTATCCCCAGCATTTT.

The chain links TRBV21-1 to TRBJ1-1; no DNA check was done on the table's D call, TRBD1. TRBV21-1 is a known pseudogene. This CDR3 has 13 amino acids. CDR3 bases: TGTGCCAGCAGCAGGAGGGGGCTCACTGAAGCTTTCTTT. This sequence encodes CASSRRGLTEAFF.

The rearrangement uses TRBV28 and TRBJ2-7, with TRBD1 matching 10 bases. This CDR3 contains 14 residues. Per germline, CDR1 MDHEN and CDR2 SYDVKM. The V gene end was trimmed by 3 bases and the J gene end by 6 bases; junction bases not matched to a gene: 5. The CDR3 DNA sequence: TGTGCCAGCAGTTTCGGGGACAGGGGTTCCGAGCAGTACGTC. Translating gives CASSFGDRGSEQYV.

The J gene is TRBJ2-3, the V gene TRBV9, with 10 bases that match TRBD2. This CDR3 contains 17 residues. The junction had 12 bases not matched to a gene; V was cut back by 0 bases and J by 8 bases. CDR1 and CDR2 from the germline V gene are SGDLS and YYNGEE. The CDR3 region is CASSVAVASGSSVTQYF. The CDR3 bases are TGTGCCAGCAGCGTAGCAGTGGCTAGCGGGAGTTCCGTTACGCAGTATTTT.

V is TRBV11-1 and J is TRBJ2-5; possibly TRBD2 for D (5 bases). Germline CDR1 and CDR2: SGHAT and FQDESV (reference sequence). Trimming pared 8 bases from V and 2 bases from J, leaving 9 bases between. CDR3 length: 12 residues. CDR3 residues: CASQGLQETQYF. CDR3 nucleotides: TGTGCCAGCCAAGGACTTCAAGAGACCCAGTACTTC.

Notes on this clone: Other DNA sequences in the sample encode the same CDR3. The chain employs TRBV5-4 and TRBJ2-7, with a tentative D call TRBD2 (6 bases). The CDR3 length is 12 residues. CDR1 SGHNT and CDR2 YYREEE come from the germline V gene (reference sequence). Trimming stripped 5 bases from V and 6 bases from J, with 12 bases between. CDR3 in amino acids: CASSFGTSEQYF. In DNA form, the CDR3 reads TGTGCCAGCAGTTTCGGGACTTCCGAGCAGTACTTC.

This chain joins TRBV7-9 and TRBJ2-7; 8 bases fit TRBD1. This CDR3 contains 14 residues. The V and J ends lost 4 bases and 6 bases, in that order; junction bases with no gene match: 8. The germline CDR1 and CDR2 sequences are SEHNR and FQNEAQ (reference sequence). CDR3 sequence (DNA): TGTGCCAGCAGCTCCGGCCAGGGGGCAGGCGAGCAGTACGTC. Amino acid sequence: CASSSGQGAGEQYV.

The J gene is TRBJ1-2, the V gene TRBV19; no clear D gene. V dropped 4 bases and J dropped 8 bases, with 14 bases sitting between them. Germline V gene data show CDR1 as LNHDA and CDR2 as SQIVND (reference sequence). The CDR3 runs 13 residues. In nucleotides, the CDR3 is TGTGCCAGTAGTACCGCAGGCCCGCCGGGCTACACCTTC. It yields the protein CASSTAGPPGYTF.

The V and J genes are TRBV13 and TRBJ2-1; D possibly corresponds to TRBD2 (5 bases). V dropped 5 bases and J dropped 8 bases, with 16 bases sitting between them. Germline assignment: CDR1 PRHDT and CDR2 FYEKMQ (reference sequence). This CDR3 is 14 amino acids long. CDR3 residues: CASSLGVNFYEQFF. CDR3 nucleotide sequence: TGTGCCAGCAGCCTCGGGGTTAATTTCTATGAGCAGTTCTTC.

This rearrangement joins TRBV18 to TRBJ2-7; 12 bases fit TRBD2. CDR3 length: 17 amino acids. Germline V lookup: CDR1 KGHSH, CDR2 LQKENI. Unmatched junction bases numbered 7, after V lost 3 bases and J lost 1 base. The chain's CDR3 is CASSPLSGLAGSYEQYF. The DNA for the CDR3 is TGTGCCAGCTCACCCCTATCGGGACTAGCGGGTTCCTACGAGCAGTACTTC. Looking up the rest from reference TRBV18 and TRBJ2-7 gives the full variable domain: NAGVMQNPRHLVRRRGQEARLRCSPMKGHSHVYWYRQLPEEGLKFMVYLQKENIIDESGMPKERFSAEFPKEGPSILRIQQVVRGDSAAYFCASSPLSGLAGSYEQYFGPGTRLTVT.

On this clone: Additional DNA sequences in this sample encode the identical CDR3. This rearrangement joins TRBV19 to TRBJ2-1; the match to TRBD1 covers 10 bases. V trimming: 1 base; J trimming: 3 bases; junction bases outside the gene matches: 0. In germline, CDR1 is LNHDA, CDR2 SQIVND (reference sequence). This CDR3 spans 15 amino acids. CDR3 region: CASSIGTGGYNEQFF. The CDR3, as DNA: TGTGCCAGTAGTATAGGGACAGGGGGCTACAATGAGCAGTTCTTC.